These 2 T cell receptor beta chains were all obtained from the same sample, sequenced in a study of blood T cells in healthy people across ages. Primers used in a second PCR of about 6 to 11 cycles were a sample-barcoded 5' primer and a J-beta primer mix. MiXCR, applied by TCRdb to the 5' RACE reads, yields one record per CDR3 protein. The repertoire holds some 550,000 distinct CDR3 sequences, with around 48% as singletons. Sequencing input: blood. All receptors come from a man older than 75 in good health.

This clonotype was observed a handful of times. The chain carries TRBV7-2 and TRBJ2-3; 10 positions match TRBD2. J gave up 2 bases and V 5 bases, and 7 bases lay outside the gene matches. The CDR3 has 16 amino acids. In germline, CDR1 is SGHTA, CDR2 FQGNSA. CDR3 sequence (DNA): TGTGCCAGCAGCAGGAGCGGGAGGGCCGACACAGATACGCAGTATTTT. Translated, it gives CASSRSGRADTDTQYF.

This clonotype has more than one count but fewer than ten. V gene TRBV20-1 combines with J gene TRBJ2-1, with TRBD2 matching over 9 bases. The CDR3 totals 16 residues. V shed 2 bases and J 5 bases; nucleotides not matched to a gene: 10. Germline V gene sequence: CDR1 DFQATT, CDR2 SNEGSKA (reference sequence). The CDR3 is CSARSPGLALHNEQFF. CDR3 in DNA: TGCAGTGCTAGATCTCCGGGACTAGCCCTTCACAATGAGCAGTTCTTC.